This T cell receptor beta chain derives from a study of T cell changes during pregnancy in multiple sclerosis. Clones were read by immunoSEQ multiplex PCR, and TCRdb kept only the in-frame ones, dropping some. The sample shows about 93,000 clones, 92% of them seen only once. CDR1 and CDR2 (germline): GTSNPN, SVGIG (reference sequence). The junction had 8 bases not matched to a gene; V was cut back by 4 bases and J by 2 bases. This CDR3 region has 15 residues. This clone was counted once. The V and J genes are TRBV30 and TRBJ1-5, with 7 bases identical to TRBD1. The sample was peripheral blood, taken after pregnancy. The sequence was obtained from a female donor with multiple sclerosis, enrolled in a pregnancy study. For the CDR3, the DNA is TGTGCCTGGACCCTAGGCAGGGGGGGCAATCAGCCCCAGCATTTT. Translated, it gives CAWTLGRGGNQPQHF.